This record covers a single T cell receptor beta chain. Its antigen is currently not known. There are no base qualities to consult, and no much larger clone falls within one base. The CDR3 numbers 15 residues from cysteine through phenylalanine. Here the CDR3 DNA is all that survives: 45 bases in frame from base 1. The trim is 2 bases for V and 5 bases for J, with a gap of 10 bases between the germline ends. The germline V gene specifies SGHAT as CDR1 and FQNNGV as CDR2. This sample is part of a study of control samples from healthy donors and cancer patients (TCRdb year 2020). The library was produced with the immunoSEQ multiplex PCR assay. The source is immuneACCESS, and TCRdb retained only in-frame sequences with V and J called. Part of the clones is not carried over; for the studies checked, unresolved V genes explain less than half of this, and the remainder is unexplained. The sample table holds some 96,000 clones, of which 85% to 95% were seen once. The top ten constitute around 8.5% of the sample.

What was sequenced was blood. Recombination connected TRBV11-2 to TRBJ1-6, with a tentative D gene TRBD1 over 5 matching bases. The sequence derives from a man aged 18-30 years in good health. The CDR3 corresponds to CASSLYQGHNSPLHF. The DNA sequence is as follows: TGTGCCAGCAGCTTATATCAGGGACATAATTCACCCCTCCACTTT.